A selection of T cell receptor beta chains follows, all from one sample in a study of cytomegalovirus exposure and HLA in healthy donors. TCRdb's copy holds only in-frame clones and misses some; the assay was immunoSEQ multiplex PCR. The sample has roughly 70,000 clones, and its top ten clones hold approximately 7.5%. Specimen: PBMCs. Receptors originate from a female donor in good health and CMV-seropositive. CDR3s include the opening cysteine and the closing phenylalanine or tryptophan. The order of the fields is D gene, J gene, V gene, CDR3 DNA, CDR3 protein. The D gene is left open where the match is weak.

d_call: TRBD1; j_call: TRBJ1-1; v_call: TRBV7-2; cdr3_nt: TGTGCCAGCAGCTGGGGGACAGTTCCCACTGAAGCTTTCTTT; cdr3_aa: CASSWGTVPTEAFF
d_call: TRBD1; j_call: TRBJ1-1; v_call: TRBV6-5; cdr3_nt: TGTGCCAGCAGTTTCGACAGGGTGAGGGCTGAAGCTTTCTTT; cdr3_aa: CASSFDRVRAEAFF
d_call: .; j_call: TRBJ1-2; v_call: TRBV7-2; cdr3_nt: TGTGCCAGCAGCGGTCAGGGATATACGCCTGGGGACTATGGCTACACCTTC; cdr3_aa: CASSGQGYTPGDYGYTF
d_call: .; j_call: TRBJ2-1; v_call: TRBV5-1; cdr3_nt: TGCGCCAGCAGCTTGGCTAATGAGCAGTTCTTC; cdr3_aa: CASSLANEQFF
d_call: .; j_call: TRBJ2-1; v_call: TRBV6-5; cdr3_nt: TGCGCCAGCAGTTACTCGAAGTTTGGAGGGAATGAGCAGTTCTTC; cdr3_aa: CASSYSKFGGNEQFF
d_call: .; j_call: TRBJ1-1; v_call: TRBV7-9; cdr3_nt: TGTGCCAGCAGCCCCAAGGACAGAAGGACTGAAGCTTTCTTT; cdr3_aa: CASSPKDRRTEAFF
d_call: .; j_call: TRBJ2-5; v_call: TRBV18; cdr3_nt: TGTGCCAGCTCACCAGACAGGAGGGAGACCCAGTACTTC; cdr3_aa: CASSPDRRETQYF
d_call: TRBD2; j_call: TRBJ2-1; v_call: TRBV30; cdr3_nt: TGTGCCTGGAGTGTAGGATGGCGGGAGGAGAATGAGCAGTTCTTC; cdr3_aa: CAWSVGWREENEQFF
d_call: TRBD1; j_call: TRBJ2-7; v_call: TRBV5-1; cdr3_nt: TGCGCCAGCAGCGCCGACAGGGGGATCACCTACGAGCAGTACTTC; cdr3_aa: CASSADRGITYEQYF
d_call: .; j_call: TRBJ2-3; v_call: TRBV2; cdr3_nt: TGTGCCAGCAGTGAAAAGAGAGGGACAGATACGCAGTATTTT; cdr3_aa: CASSEKRGTDTQYF
d_call: .; j_call: TRBJ1-1; v_call: TRBV9; cdr3_nt: TGTGCCAGCAGCCCTCGGTGGGGGGAGAACACTGAAGCTTTCTTT; cdr3_aa: CASSPRWGENTEAFF
d_call: .; j_call: TRBJ2-1; v_call: TRBV9; cdr3_nt: TGTGCCAGCAGCCCCGGCGGGGGCGGGGATGAGCAGTTCTTC; cdr3_aa: CASSPGGGGDEQFF
d_call: TRBD1; j_call: TRBJ1-4; v_call: TRBV11-2; cdr3_nt: TGTGCCAGCAGCCCTGAGGGGGCAGGGGGCCTAAAACTGTTTTTT; cdr3_aa: CASSPEGAGGLKLFF
d_call: TRBD2; j_call: TRBJ2-1; v_call: TRBV7-9; cdr3_nt: TGTGCCAGCAGCCCTCTAGCGGGAGGTAGTACTGAGCAGTTCTTC; cdr3_aa: CASSPLAGGSTEQFF
d_call: .; j_call: TRBJ2-3; v_call: TRBV4-1; cdr3_nt: TGCGCCAGCAGCTGGTTTAGTCCCTTAGATACGCAGTATTTT; cdr3_aa: CASSWFSPLDTQYF
d_call: .; j_call: TRBJ2-5; v_call: TRBV27; cdr3_nt: TGTGCCAGCAGTTTGAATGGGGCGGTTGCCGCCGAGACCCAGTACTTC; cdr3_aa: CASSLNGAVAAETQYF
d_call: .; j_call: TRBJ2-1; v_call: TRBV10-1; cdr3_nt: TGCGCCAGCGCGGGTGACAATGAGCAGTTCTTC; cdr3_aa: CASAGDNEQFF
d_call: .; j_call: TRBJ1-1; v_call: TRBV6-1; cdr3_nt: TGTGCCAGCAGTGTCCGGACAGCTTCAGTCACTGAAGCTTTCTTT; cdr3_aa: CASSVRTASVTEAFF
d_call: TRBD2; j_call: TRBJ2-2; v_call: TRBV11-2; cdr3_nt: TGTGCCAGCAGCCAAGGACTAGCGGGGGGATCCCTTGTCACCGGGGAGCTGTTTTTT; cdr3_aa: CASSQGLAGGSLVTGELFF
d_call: TRBD1; j_call: TRBJ2-1; v_call: TRBV4-3; cdr3_nt: TGCGCCAGCAGCCCCGGGACAGGGCTTAGGAATGAGCAGTTCTTC; cdr3_aa: CASSPGTGLRNEQFF
d_call: .; j_call: TRBJ2-5; v_call: TRBV5-1; cdr3_nt: TGCGCCAGCAGCTTGGGAGGCTCCACACAAGAGACCCAGTACTTC; cdr3_aa: CASSLGGSTQETQYF
d_call: TRBD2; j_call: TRBJ2-1; v_call: TRBV6-1; cdr3_nt: TGTGCCAGCAGTGAGCCGGCTAGCGGGAGGACCAATGAGCAGTTCTTC; cdr3_aa: CASSEPASGRTNEQFF
d_call: TRBD2; j_call: TRBJ2-3; v_call: TRBV5-1; cdr3_nt: TGCGCCAGCAGCTTGACCCTAGCGGGGGCAGATACGCAGTATTTT; cdr3_aa: CASSLTLAGADTQYF
d_call: .; j_call: TRBJ2-7; v_call: TRBV2; cdr3_nt: TGTGCCAGCAGTGCCGCGGCAGGGAATTCCTACGAGCAGTACTTC; cdr3_aa: CASSAAAGNSYEQYF
d_call: TRBD1; j_call: TRBJ1-2; v_call: TRBV6-5; cdr3_nt: TGTGCCAGCAGTTCCCGGGACAGTAGGAATAACTATGGCTACACCTTC; cdr3_aa: CASSSRDSRNNYGYTF
d_call: .; j_call: TRBJ2-7; v_call: TRBV7-9; cdr3_nt: TGTGCCAGCAGTCGGGGGTCAACCTACGAGCAGTACTTC; cdr3_aa: CASSRGSTYEQYF
d_call: TRBD1; j_call: TRBJ1-3; v_call: TRBV6-5; cdr3_nt: TGTGCCAGCCGAACTGGACAGGTTCCGACCATATATTTT; cdr3_aa: CASRTGQVPTIYF
d_call: TRBD2; j_call: TRBJ2-5; v_call: TRBV28; cdr3_nt: TGTGCCAGCAGTTCCCGACTAGCGGGACTCAGGGAGACCCAGTACTTC; cdr3_aa: CASSSRLAGLRETQYF
d_call: .; j_call: TRBJ1-1; v_call: TRBV6-5; cdr3_nt: TGTGCCAGCAGTTACCAGAGGGGAGGCCGGGGTGAAGCTTTCTTT; cdr3_aa: CASSYQRGGRGEAFF
d_call: TRBD2; j_call: TRBJ2-1; v_call: TRBV19; cdr3_nt: TGTGCCAGTAGAGCGGGGGGCTCCTACAATGAGCAGTTCTTC; cdr3_aa: CASRAGGSYNEQFF
d_call: .; j_call: TRBJ2-5; v_call: TRBV19; cdr3_nt: TGTGCCAGTAGTATCATGGGCAGGCAAGAGACCCAGTACTTC; cdr3_aa: CASSIMGRQETQYF
d_call: TRBD2; j_call: TRBJ2-1; v_call: TRBV9; cdr3_nt: TGTGCCAGCAGCGCGGGACTAGCGGGAGGGGGGGCTTACAATGAGCAGTTCTTC; cdr3_aa: CASSAGLAGGGAYNEQFF
d_call: .; j_call: TRBJ2-4; v_call: TRBV18; cdr3_nt: TGTGCCAGCTCACCGTGGCGGTCGGGCAGGGAAGCCAAAAACATTCAGTACTTC; cdr3_aa: CASSPWRSGREAKNIQYF
d_call: TRBD2; j_call: TRBJ2-3; v_call: TRBV19; cdr3_nt: TGTGCCAGTAGTAGTCTAGGGAGGGCAGATACGCAGTATTTT; cdr3_aa: CASSSLGRADTQYF
d_call: .; j_call: TRBJ2-7; v_call: TRBV18; cdr3_nt: TGTGCCAGCTCACTCCAGTCCTCCCGGAGGGAGCAGTACTTC; cdr3_aa: CASSLQSSRREQYF
d_call: .; j_call: TRBJ1-5; v_call: TRBV18; cdr3_nt: TGTGCCAGCTCACCACCCGGGAGGGTGGACCAGCCCCAGCATTTT; cdr3_aa: CASSPPGRVDQPQHF
d_call: TRBD1; j_call: TRBJ2-1; v_call: TRBV5-1; cdr3_nt: TGCGCCAGCAGCACCCGACAGGGCTTGAGCAATGAGCAGTTCTTC; cdr3_aa: CASSTRQGLSNEQFF
d_call: TRBD2; j_call: TRBJ2-7; v_call: TRBV6-6; cdr3_nt: TGTGCCAGCACTAGGACTAGCGGGGCCATCGAGCAGTACTTC; cdr3_aa: CASTRTSGAIEQYF
d_call: .; j_call: TRBJ2-3; v_call: TRBV6-5; cdr3_nt: TGTGCCAGCAGTCCGACCGGGACTCACACAGATACGCAGTATTTT; cdr3_aa: CASSPTGTHTDTQYF
d_call: TRBD1; j_call: TRBJ1-2; v_call: TRBV6-5; cdr3_nt: TGTGCCAGCAGTTACGGTGGACAGGGGGAAGGTGGCTACACCTTC; cdr3_aa: CASSYGGQGEGGYTF
d_call: .; j_call: TRBJ1-3; v_call: TRBV30; cdr3_nt: TGTGCCTGGAGTCGGGGGATCCCTGGAAACACCATATATTTT; cdr3_aa: CAWSRGIPGNTIYF
d_call: TRBD2; j_call: TRBJ2-5; v_call: TRBV7-9; cdr3_nt: TGTGCCAGCAGCCCGGGGGAGCGGGAACAGTACTTC; cdr3_aa: CASSPGEREQYF
d_call: .; j_call: TRBJ1-2; v_call: TRBV5-4; cdr3_nt: TGTGCCAGCAGCGAGACCGGGACACCCTATGGCTACACCTTC; cdr3_aa: CASSETGTPYGYTF
d_call: .; j_call: TRBJ1-6; v_call: TRBV4-1; cdr3_nt: TGCGCCAGCAGCCAATATCCGTCCCCCCTCCACTTT; cdr3_aa: CASSQYPSPLHF
d_call: TRBD1; j_call: TRBJ1-2; v_call: TRBV5-6; cdr3_nt: TGTGCCAGCAGCCCTACAGGGGATGGCTACACCTTC; cdr3_aa: CASSPTGDGYTF
d_call: .; j_call: TRBJ2-1; v_call: TRBV27; cdr3_nt: TGTGCCACCATGCTTTCAGGGCTCGACTACAATGAGCAGTTCTTC; cdr3_aa: CATMLSGLDYNEQFF